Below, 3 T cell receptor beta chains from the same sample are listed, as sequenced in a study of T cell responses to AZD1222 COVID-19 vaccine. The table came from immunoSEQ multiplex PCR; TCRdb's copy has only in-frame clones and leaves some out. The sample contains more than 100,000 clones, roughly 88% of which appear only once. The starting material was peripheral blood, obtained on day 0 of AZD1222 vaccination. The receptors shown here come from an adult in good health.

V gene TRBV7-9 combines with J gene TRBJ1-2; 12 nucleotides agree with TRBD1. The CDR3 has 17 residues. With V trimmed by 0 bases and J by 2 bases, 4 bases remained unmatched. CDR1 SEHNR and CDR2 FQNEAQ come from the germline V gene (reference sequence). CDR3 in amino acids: CASSLASGTGGNYGYTF. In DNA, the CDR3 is TGTGCCAGCAGCTTAGCGTCCGGGACAGGGGGCAACTATGGCTACACCTTC.

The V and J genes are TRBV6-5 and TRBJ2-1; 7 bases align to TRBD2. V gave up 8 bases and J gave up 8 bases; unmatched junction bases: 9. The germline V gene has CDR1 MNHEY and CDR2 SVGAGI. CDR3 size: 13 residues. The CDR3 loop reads CASAGFRGDEQFF. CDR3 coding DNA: TGTGCCAGCGCAGGGTTTCGGGGGGATGAGCAGTTCTTC.

DNA for the CDR3: TGTGCCAGCAGCTTAGAACTGACAGGGGGACGTGGCTACACCTTC. Translated: CASSLELTGGRGYTF. V is TRBV7-2 and J is TRBJ1-2; the match to TRBD1 covers 9 bases. After removal of 1 base from V and 7 bases from J, the junction contained 7 bases not matched to a gene. Germline loops: CDR1 SGHTA, CDR2 FQGNSA. This CDR3 has 15 residues.